The following is a T cell receptor beta chain sequence with its context. These data are taken from a study of technical replicates of blood from a few donors. From germline, CDR1 is LGHNA and CDR2 YSLEER. Trimming left V 1 base short and J 1 base short, with 7 bases between. This CDR3 comprises 15 residues. The table came from immunoSEQ multiplex PCR; TCRdb's copy has only in-frame clones and leaves some out. This table holds tens of thousands of clones, approximately 90% found once. V is TRBV4-3 and J is TRBJ2-2; D is uncertain. Source material: PBMCs. The TCR originated in a human donor in good health. Some clones in this sample may be carry-over from other donors' samples. The CDR3 is CASSQAAMNTGELFF. CDR3 in DNA: TGCGCCAGCAGCCAAGCTGCTATGAACACCGGGGAGCTGTTTTTT.